This T cell receptor beta chain was sequenced during a study of molecular identifiers for immune sequencing clone quantification. This clonotype was picked up many times. Its antigen remains unknown. TCRdb analysed the PCR reads with MiXCR anew, one entry per CDR3 protein. This table holds 88,000 or so distinct CDR3 sequences, around 23% found once. General study results and limits: Clones of above 20 RNA copies carried over 97% of effector molecules; in naive cells they carried under 1%.

Trimming at V came to 0 bases and at J to 3 bases, leaving 5 bases not matched to a gene. Germline CDR1 and CDR2: LGHNA and YSLEER. The CDR3 spans 15 residues. The receptor's source is a human donor in good health. Some libraries in this study had Jurkat cell RNA spiked in. The genes are TRBV4-3 and TRBJ2-7; the match to TRBD2 covers 7 bases. Sequencing input: naive CD8+ T cells from blood, with Jurkat cell RNA spiked in. Specified subset: FACS-sorted CD8+CD4-CCR7+CD45RA+ naive T cells. As DNA, the CDR3 is TGCGCCAGCAGCCAAGATAGCGGGTCCTACTACGAGCAGTACTTC. Encoded protein: CASSQDSGSYYEQYF.